This entry lists 8 T cell receptor beta chains sequenced from one sample in a study of memory CD4+ T cells and cytomegalovirus serostatus. The sort gate was single viable CD3+CD4+CD8-CD45RO+ cells for memory CD4+ T cells. The data were produced by immunoSEQ multiplex PCR, yet TCRdb's version contains in-frame clones alone and is incomplete. The sample has under 45,000 clones, approximately 80% seen once. Material for sequencing was memory CD4+ T cells from blood. These receptors were taken from an adult in good health and CMV-seronegative.

This clone occurred a few times. The chain joins TRBV28 to TRBJ1-1; D not certain. This CDR3 comprises 14 residues. Germline CDR1 MDHEN, CDR2 SYDVKM. V was pared by 8 bases and J by 1 base, with 14 bases between. CDR3 DNA sequence: TGTGCCAGCCAAAAGGGAAACTCGAACACTGAAGCTTTCTTT. Translated: CASQKGNSNTEAFF.

The chain combines TRBV18 with TRBJ1-1; D unclear. Germline CDR1 and CDR2: KGHSH and LQKENI. CDR3 length: 12 residues. The V and J ends lost 6 bases and 6 bases respectively, with 11 bases between them. CDR3 DNA: TGTGCCAGCTCCCCCCGTGACTCTGAAGCTTTCTTT. It yields the protein CASSPRDSEAFF.

This chain links TRBV7-9 with TRBJ1-2; maybe TRBD1 (6 bases). The CDR3 covers 15 residues. Trimming left V 1 base short and J 2 bases short, with 11 bases between. Germline CDR1 and CDR2: SEHNR and FQNEAQ (reference sequence). CDR3 DNA: TGTGCCAGCAGCTTAGGCGGGGGCCCAAACTATGGCTACACCTTC. Encoded protein: CASSLGGGPNYGYTF.

The genes are TRBV7-9 and TRBJ2-1; either TRBD1 or TRBD2 may fit D (6 bases each). Between the trimmed V and J ends, which lost 7 bases and 7 bases, there was a span of 20 bases. The CDR3 runs 15 residues. Germline V gene sequence: CDR1 SEHNR, CDR2 FQNEAQ (reference sequence). This chain's CDR3 is CASILQGLASNEQFF. Written as DNA, the CDR3 is TGTGCCAGCATCCTCCAGGGGCTAGCGAGTAATGAGCAGTTCTTC.

This chain connects TRBV21-1 to TRBJ2-3; the listed D gene, TRBD2, was not tested against the DNA. TRBV21-1 is reported as a pseudogene. CDR3 length: 15 amino acids. The CDR3, as DNA: TGTGCCAGCAAAGGGGCTAGCGGCCCCACAGATACGCAGTATTTT. Amino acids: CASKGASGPTDTQYF.

This chain joins TRBV27 and TRBJ2-1, with 9 bases aligning to TRBD2. With 1 base clipped from V and 7 bases from J, the junction kept 17 bases outside the gene matches. Germline values: CDR1 MNHEY, CDR2 SMNVEV (reference sequence). The CDR3 totals 19 residues. The CDR3 is CASSLLSYGGGRARNEQFF. CDR3 sequence (DNA): TGTGCCAGCAGTTTATTGTCGTATGGGGGCGGGAGGGCCAGAAATGAGCAGTTCTTC.

The V call is TRBV11-1, the J call TRBJ2-2; D is ambiguous. Germline CDR1 and CDR2: SGHAT and FQDESV (reference sequence). The CDR3 loop spans 14 amino acids. Between the trimmed V and J ends, which lost 2 bases and 4 bases, there was a span of 8 bases. The DNA for the CDR3 is TGTGCCAGCAGCTTACGATGGGGCACCGGGGAGCTGTTTTTT. Translated: CASSLRWGTGELFF.

This clone occurred a few times. V gene TRBV2 combines with J gene TRBJ2-7, with D perhaps matching TRBD1 (5 bases). Per the germline V gene, CDR1 is SNHLY and CDR2 is FYNNEI. CDR3 length equals 13 residues. The V and J ends lost 4 bases and 3 bases respectively, with 10 bases between them. This chain's CDR3 is CASSGQLNYEQYF. CDR3 DNA: TGTGCCAGCAGTGGACAGTTAAACTACGAGCAGTACTTC.